This entry concerns a single T cell receptor beta chain. Germline values: CDR1 LGHNA, CDR2 YSLEER. V lost 0 bases, J lost 4 bases, and 6 bases lay in between. CDR3 size: 14 residues. The sample comes from a study of blood T cell repertoires in COVID-19. About the research overall: Researchers got acute and convalescent COVID-19 samples from the United States, Italy and Spain.

Per the original methods: Reference gene primer amplification gave nucleated cell count estimates. Method: immunoSEQ multiplex PCR; TCRdb's copy keeps in-frame clones and lacks some. The DNA was the basis for D and trimming; V, J and clone size are from that table. The sample holds 250,000 to 350,000 clones, roughly 90% seen once. This clonotype was sampled from a woman between 25 and 40 years old with active or convalescent COVID-19. The rearrangement joins TRBV4-3 to TRBJ2-2; maybe TRBD1 (6 bases). Source material: peripheral blood. Here the CDR3 reads CASSQDRGTGELFF. The CDR3 region has the DNA TGCGCCAGCAGCCAAGACAGGGGCACCGGGGAGCTGTTTTTT.